This TCR beta chain was found in a study of T cells in Graves' hyperthyroidism and ophthalmopathy (dated by TCRdb to about 2019). Background for the entire study: Peripheral blood was sampled at the time of initial diagnosis, prior to any treatment. Following sampling, methimazole starting at 30 mg daily was given to hyperthyroidism patients, and high-dose intravenous methylprednisolone was given to ophthalmopathy patients. TCR Vbeta CDR3 sequencing of approximately 140 peripheral blood samples (roughly 41 ophthalmopathy, 75 hyperthyroidism and roughly 17 progressor patients) is reported in the paper. TCR V-J signatures able to tell the groups apart were searched for in a discovery cohort of more than 90 patients, of whom around 43 had Graves' ophthalmopathy and 55 to 65 had stable Graves' hyperthyroidism. Whether ophthalmopathy could be predicted prospectively was tested in an independent validation cohort made up of approximately 19 hyperthyroidism patients plus 17 patients who later progressed to ophthalmopathy. The 100 or so discovery patients were randomly split 7:3 into training and test sets. In roughly six Graves' hyperthyroidism patients, the study also compared T-cell repertoires from thyroid tissue with T-cell repertoires from blood. Findings and caveats that apply to the study as a whole: No statistical method was used to fix the sample size in advance, and group allocation was not hidden from the investigators. Most expanded thyroid clonotypes (frequency above 0.001) were also detected in blood, suggesting blood repertoires may reflect thyroid immune responses. In validation, the model predicted progression to ophthalmopathy with roughly 70% sensitivity and about 73% specificity, a median of around 6.6 months before onset. A 13 V-J signature model separated ophthalmopathy from stable hyperthyroidism, with over 85% sensitivity and 81.08% specificity in cross-validation and 80%/75% in testing.

About this clonotype itself: Which antigen it targets is not known. No qualities accompany the bases; no much larger clone lies one base away.

CDR1 SGHDT and CDR2 YYEEEE were looked up in the germline V gene. Including cysteine and phenylalanine, the CDR3 has 16 amino acids. This entry keeps only the CDR3 DNA: 48 bases, framed from base 1. V is cut back by 4 bases and J by 4 bases, with 9 bases in the junction unmatched. Graves' hyperthyroidism was defined as stable when no progression to ophthalmopathy occurred over 18 months of follow-up. The hyperthyroidism patients were between 18 and 65 years old and newly diagnosed, with a disease duration of less than 2 months. Patients with uncontrolled infections, other autoimmune diseases, pregnancy or lactation were excluded. Diagnoses were based on clinical symptoms, serum thyroxine and TRAb, thyroid ultrasound and orbital computed tomography. Ficoll-Paque density gradient centrifugation was used to isolate PBMCs from about 9.4 ml of fresh peripheral blood. Total RNA was extracted with Trizol reagent, and quality was checked on an Agilent 2100 Bioanalyzer.

The TCR beta CDR3 regions were amplified from RNA transcripts. For the first round of RT-PCR on the TCR CDR3, the HTBI primer set was used together with the Qiagen OneStep RT-PCR kit. The libraries were constructed in a second round of multiplex PCR and then size-selected and purified. Sequencing of the libraries was done on an Illumina HiSeq2000 using paired-end 100 bp reads. For the original study's pipeline: SOAPnuke was used to process the raw data, with reads discarded if the reads contained adapters or uncalled bases, had a mean Phred below 15, or lacked an exact constant-primer or identifier match. High-quality paired reads were merged with COPE v1.2.5, and unique nucleotide sequences were defined as clonotypes. Clonotypes were aligned to IMGT TRBV, TRBD and TRBJ reference segments using MiTCR v1.1. Only V-J combinations with frequency above 0.0001, covering about 99% of repertoires, were analysed. The TCS score was defined as F50 (clonal expansion) divided by E x V (chaos), with BLOSUM62-based TCRdist calculated between CDR3 peptides within each V-J. Welch's t-statistics and random forest reduced 500 to 550 V-J features to 13, which were used in a naive Bayes classifier (R e1071). TCRdb reran the public reads through fastp at Q25 and MiXCR, keeping productive beta chains. Merged by CDR3 protein, the rows form single entries marked with the most common genes and DNA. The V and J calls and clone size are TCRdb's, not the authors'. The sample includes hundreds of thousands of distinct CDR3 sequences, with over 15% observed a single time. The biggest ten clones account for 15% to 20% of the sample.

The rearrangement combines TRBV5-6 with TRBJ2-2; 8 middle bases align to TRBD2. The receptor was derived from a young woman with Graves' hyperthyroidism. The specimen was blood. CDR3 loop: CASSRTGTRGTGELFF. The bases read TGTGCCAGCAGCCGTACCGGGACTAGGGGCACCGGGGAGCTGTTTTTT.